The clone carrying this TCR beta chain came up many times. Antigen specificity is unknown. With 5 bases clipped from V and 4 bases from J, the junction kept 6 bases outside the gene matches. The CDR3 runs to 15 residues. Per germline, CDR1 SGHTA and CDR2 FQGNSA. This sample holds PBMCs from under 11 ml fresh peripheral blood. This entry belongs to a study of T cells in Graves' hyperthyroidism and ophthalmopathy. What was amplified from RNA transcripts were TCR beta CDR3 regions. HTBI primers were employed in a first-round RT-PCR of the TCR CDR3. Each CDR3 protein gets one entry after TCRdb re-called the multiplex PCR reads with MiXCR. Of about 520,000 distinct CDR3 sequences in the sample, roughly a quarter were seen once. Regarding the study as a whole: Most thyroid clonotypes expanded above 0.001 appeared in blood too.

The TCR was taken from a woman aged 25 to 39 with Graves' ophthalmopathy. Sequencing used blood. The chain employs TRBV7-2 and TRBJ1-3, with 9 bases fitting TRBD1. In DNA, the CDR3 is TGTGCCAGCAGCCCGGGACAGGGAGGCGGAAACACCATATATTTT. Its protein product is CASSPGQGGGNTIYF.